This TCR beta chain was captured in a study of blood T cell repertoires in COVID-19. At the level of the study: The study drew acute and convalescent COVID-19 samples from the United States, Italy and Spain.

Participant-given clinical history determined each cohort assignment. Among Cohort 3 donors, those recovered had two negative PCRs, clearance, or symptom resolution. In its sample, this clone was seen once. The repertoire was sequenced with immunoSEQ multiplex PCR; TCRdb's copy has only in-frame clones and lacks some. The table shows 150,000 to 200,000 clones, with about 80% occurring only once. The V and J ends lost 0 bases and 5 bases respectively, with 9 bases between them. CDR3 size: 13 residues. Germline V gene sequence: CDR1 SGHDT, CDR2 YYEEEE. V usage is TRBV5-6 and J usage is TRBJ2-7; D remains ambiguous. The source is a woman aged 60-70 years who had recovered from COVID-19. The specimen was PBMCs or T cells enriched from blood (not recorded which). The CDR3 sequence is CASSLVWANEQYF. CDR3 sequence (DNA): TGTGCCAGCAGCTTGGTCTGGGCCAACGAGCAGTACTTC.